This T cell receptor beta chain was captured in a study of graft-versus-host responses after intestinal transplantation. Study as a whole: The recipients all started with anti-thymocyte globulin induction and then took tacrolimus and steroids for 3 to 4 years.

Findings of the study overall: Some GvH clones were seen earlier in gut or blood, suggesting intestinal origin.

V lost 3 bases and J lost 0, with 8 bases in between. Germline lookup yields CDR1 LNHDA and CDR2 SQIVND (reference sequence). The CDR3 sequence is 15 residues long. TCRdb's copy holds only in-frame clones and misses some; the assay was immunoSEQ multiplex PCR. The table includes roughly 36,000 clones, roughly 80% detected once. This clone was detected only once. No antigen is known for it. Sequencing used PBMCs, obtained about 990 days after transplant. This chain uses TRBV19 with TRBJ2-2; TRBD1 is a possible D gene (6 bases). The TCR was taken from a human patient who received an intestinal transplant, so some T cells may come from the graft donor. The DNA of the CDR3 is TGTGCCAGTAGTATTCAGGGGTCGAACACCGGGGAGCTGTTTTTT. Translation: CASSIQGSNTGELFF.